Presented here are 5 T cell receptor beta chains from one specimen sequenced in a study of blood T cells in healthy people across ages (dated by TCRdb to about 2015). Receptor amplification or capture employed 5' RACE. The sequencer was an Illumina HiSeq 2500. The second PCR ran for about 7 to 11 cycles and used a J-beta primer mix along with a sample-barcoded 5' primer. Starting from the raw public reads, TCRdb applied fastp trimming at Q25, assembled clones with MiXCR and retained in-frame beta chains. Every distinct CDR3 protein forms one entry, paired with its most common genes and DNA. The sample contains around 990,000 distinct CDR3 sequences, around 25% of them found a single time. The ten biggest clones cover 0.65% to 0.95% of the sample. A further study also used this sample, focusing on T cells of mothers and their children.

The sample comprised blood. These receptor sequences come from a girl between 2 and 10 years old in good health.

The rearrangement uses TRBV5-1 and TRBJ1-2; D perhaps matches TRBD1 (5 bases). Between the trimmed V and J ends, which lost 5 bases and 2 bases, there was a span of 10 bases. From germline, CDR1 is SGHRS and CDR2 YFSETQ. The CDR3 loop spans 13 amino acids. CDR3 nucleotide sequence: TGCGCCAGCAGGGTACAGGAAAACTATGGCTACACCTTC. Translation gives CASRVQENYGYTF.

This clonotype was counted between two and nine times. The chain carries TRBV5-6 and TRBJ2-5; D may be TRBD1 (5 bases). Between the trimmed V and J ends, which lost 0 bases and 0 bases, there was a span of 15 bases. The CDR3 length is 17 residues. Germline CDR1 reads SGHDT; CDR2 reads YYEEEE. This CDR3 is CASSLALDGAHQETQYF. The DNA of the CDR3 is TGTGCCAGCAGCTTGGCTCTTGATGGGGCCCACCAAGAGACCCAGTACTTC. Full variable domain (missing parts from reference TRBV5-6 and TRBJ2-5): DAGVTQSPTHLIKTRGQQVTLRCSPKSGHDTVSWYQQALGQGPQFIFQYYEEEERQRGNFPDRFSGHQFPNYSSELNVNALLLGDSALYLCASSLALDGAHQETQYFGPGTRLLVL.

This CDR3 reads CSARDASSGEKYEQYF. The CDR3 nucleotides are TGCAGTGCTAGAGATGCCTCGAGCGGAGAGAAATACGAGCAGTACTTC. The J gene is TRBJ2-5, the V gene TRBV20-1; D might be TRBD2 (5 bases). The end of the DNA fits TRBJ2-7 better, so the J call may be wrong. From germline, CDR1 is DFQATT and CDR2 SNEGSKA (reference sequence). The CDR3 has 16 amino acids.

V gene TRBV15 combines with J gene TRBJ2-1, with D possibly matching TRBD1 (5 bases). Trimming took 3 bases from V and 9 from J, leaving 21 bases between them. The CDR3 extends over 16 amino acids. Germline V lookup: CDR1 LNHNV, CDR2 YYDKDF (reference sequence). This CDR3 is CATSREGVGAKGEQFF. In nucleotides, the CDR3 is TGTGCCACCAGCAGGGAAGGCGTAGGGGCCAAGGGTGAGCAGTTCTTC. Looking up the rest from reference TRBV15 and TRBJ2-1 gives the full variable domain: DAMVIQNPRYQVTQFGKPVTLSCSQTLNHNVMYWYQQKSSQAPKLLFHYYDKDFNNEADTPDNFQSRRPNTSFCFLDIRSPGLGDTAMYLCATSREGVGAKGEQFFGPGTRLTVL.

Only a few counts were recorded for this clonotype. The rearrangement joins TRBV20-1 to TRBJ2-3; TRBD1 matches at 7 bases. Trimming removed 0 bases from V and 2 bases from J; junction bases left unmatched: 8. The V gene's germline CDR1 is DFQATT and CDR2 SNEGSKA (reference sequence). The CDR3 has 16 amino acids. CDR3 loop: CSARDEDRADTDTQYF. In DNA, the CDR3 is TGCAGTGCTAGAGATGAAGACAGGGCTGACACAGATACGCAGTATTTT.